This passage covers 29 T cell receptor beta chains from one sample sequenced in a study of T cells in localized non-small cell lung cancer. Measured with immunoSEQ multiplex PCR; TCRdb has only the in-frame clones, and not every one. The sample holds 25,000 to 35,000 clones, roughly 77% seen once. Source: peripheral blood, taken before any cancer treatment. Receptors originate from a male donor older than 55 with stage III squamous cell lung carcinoma.

This chain uses TRBV7-2 with TRBJ2-1; D remains unclear. The CDR3 consists of 16 residues. The V end lost 4 bases, the J end lost 0 bases, and 13 bases lay between the germline ends. In germline, CDR1 is SGHTA, CDR2 FQGNSA. The CDR3 DNA follows: TGTGCCAGCAGCTCCCAACAGCTCAGCTCCTACAATGAGCAGTTCTTC. It encodes CASSSQQLSSYNEQFF.

The rearrangement links TRBV18 to TRBJ1-5; 7 bases line up with TRBD1. The germline CDR1 and CDR2 sequences are KGHSH and LQKENI. Losses at the gene ends were 8 bases for V and 4 bases for J; bases not matched to a gene: 5. The CDR3 is 13 residues long. As DNA, the CDR3 is TGTGCCAGCCGACAGGGCGAAAATCAGCCCCAGCATTTT. It yields the protein CASRQGENQPQHF.

The V and J genes are TRBV18 and TRBJ2-7, with D possibly being TRBD2 (6 bases). The CDR3 runs 15 residues. Germline assignment: CDR1 KGHSH and CDR2 LQKENI. Between the trimmed V and J ends, which lost 2 bases and 6 bases, there was a span of 17 bases. The CDR3 nucleotides read TGTGCCAGCTCACCATCTTCGGGGGTGGTAATCGAGCAGTACTTC. This gives the protein CASSPSSGVVIEQYF.

V is TRBV7-2 and J is TRBJ2-7; 11 bases match TRBD2. The CDR3 has 18 amino acids. Germline CDR1 SGHTA, CDR2 FQGNSA. After removal of 1 base from V and 0 bases from J, the junction contained 8 bases not matched to a gene. The CDR3 DNA sequence: TGTGCCAGCAGCTTAGACTTCCTCGGGACTAGCGGCTCCTACGAGCAGTACTTC. Translating gives CASSLDFLGTSGSYEQYF.

The chain couples TRBV27 to TRBJ1-2, with 12 bases identical to TRBD1. In germline, CDR1 is MNHEY, CDR2 SMNVEV (reference sequence). J was trimmed by 8 bases and V by 6 bases; bases with no gene match: 4. The CDR3 has 13 amino acids. CDR3 sequence reads: CASSLGTGGGYTF. CDR3 nucleotides: TGTGCCAGCAGCTTAGGGACAGGGGGCGGCTACACCTTC.

This chain uses TRBV2 with TRBJ1-1; 8 bases agree with TRBD1. This CDR3 is 14 amino acids long. After removal of 7 bases from V and 5 bases from J, the junction contained 9 bases not matched to a gene. Germline CDR1 reads SNHLY; CDR2 reads FYNNEI. The CDR3 loop reads CASTRQGKITEAFF. CDR3 sequence (DNA): TGTGCCAGCACAAGACAGGGGAAAATTACTGAAGCTTTCTTT.

This chain connects TRBV9 to TRBJ1-1; unclear D gene. The V and J ends lost 0 bases and 2 bases respectively, with 8 bases between them. The germline CDR1 and CDR2 sequences are SGDLS and YYNGEE. This CDR3 region has 14 residues. The CDR3 sequence: CASSVVPVNTEAFF. CDR3 DNA: TGTGCCAGCAGCGTAGTCCCAGTTAACACTGAAGCTTTCTTT. Full variable domain (rest looked up from reference TRBV9 and TRBJ1-1): DSGVTQTPKHLITATGQRVTLRCSPRSGDLSVYWYQQSLDQGLQFLIQYYNGEERAKGNILERFSAQQFPDLHSELNLSSLELGDSALYFCASSVVPVNTEAFFGQGTRLTVV.

The chain is built from TRBV9 and TRBJ2-7; tentatively, D is TRBD1 or TRBD2 (5 bases each). The CDR3 sequence is 14 residues long. Germline V lookup: CDR1 SGDLS, CDR2 YYNGEE. Deletions cut 3 bases from V and 6 bases from J, with 16 bases between. The CDR3 region is CASSAQGRQGEQYF. The DNA of the CDR3 is TGTGCCAGCAGCGCCCAGGGACGGCAGGGCGAGCAGTACTTC.

This chain links TRBV4-3 with TRBJ1-3; D remains unclear. Germline V gene data show CDR1 as LGHNA and CDR2 as YSLEER. Trimming stripped 2 bases from V and 0 bases from J, with 5 bases between. The CDR3 consists of 14 residues. The CDR3 region is CASSQIGSGNTIYF. DNA for the CDR3: TGCGCCAGCAGCCAAATAGGCTCTGGAAACACCATATATTTT.

V and J are TRBV7-8 and TRBJ1-5; D might be TRBD1 (6 bases). This CDR3 contains 13 residues. Germline CDR1 reads SGHVS; CDR2 reads FQNEAQ. For the CDR3, the DNA is TGTGCTCGAGTGGGGGGACAATATCAGCCCCAGCATTTT. Amino acids: CARVGGQYQPQHF.

The J gene is TRBJ2-1, the V gene TRBV7-9, with 8 nucleotides matching TRBD2. From germline, CDR1 is SEHNR and CDR2 FQNEAQ (reference sequence). The CDR3 covers 16 residues. V trimming: 5 bases; J trimming: 1 base; junction bases outside the gene matches: 7. The CDR3 loop is CASSISSGYSYNEQFF. CDR3 in DNA: TGTGCCAGCAGCATTTCTAGCGGGTATTCCTACAATGAGCAGTTCTTC. Using reference TRBV7-9 and TRBJ2-1 for the parts outside the CDR3, the full variable domain is DTGVSQNPRHKITKRGQNVTFRCDPISEHNRLYWYRQTLGQGPEFLTYFQNEAQLEKSRLLSDRFSAERPKGSFSTLEIQRTEQGDSAMYLCASSISSGYSYNEQFFGPGTRLTVL.

The rearrangement uses TRBV28 and TRBJ1-2, with 7 bases lining up with TRBD1. The CDR3 loop spans 14 amino acids. CDR1 is MDHEN and CDR2 is SYDVKM in the germline V gene. V lost 5 bases and J lost 3; bases outside the gene matches: 6. This CDR3 is CASSLGQAHYGYTF. The CDR3, as DNA: TGTGCCAGCAGTCTTGGACAGGCCCACTATGGCTACACCTTC.

This clone came up once. The rearrangement uses TRBV6-5 and TRBJ1-1; 7 bases agree with TRBD1. Trimming at V came to 0 bases and at J to 0 bases, leaving 4 bases not matched to a gene. This CDR3 contains 16 residues. Germline-derived CDR1 and CDR2 are MNHEY and SVGAGI. DNA of the CDR3: TGTGCCAGCAGTTACTCAGGGACAGATGTGAACACTGAAGCTTTCTTT. This gives the protein CASSYSGTDVNTEAFF.

This clone has just one count. The DNA for the CDR3 is TGTGCCAGCAGTGCTGCCCGGACAGGGGGAAGCGGCTATGGCTACACCTTC. It specifies CASSAARTGGSGYGYTF. The gene calls are TRBV2 and TRBJ1-2; 10 nucleotides align to TRBD1. The V and J ends lost 4 bases and 4 bases, in that order; junction bases with no gene match: 12. Germline CDR1 is SNHLY and CDR2 is FYNNEI. This CDR3 is 17 amino acids long.

The gene calls are TRBV19 and TRBJ1-6; D gene unclear. V lost 2 bases and J 7 bases, leaving 9 bases between the germline ends. The CDR3 is made up of 14 amino acids. Germline V CDR1 and CDR2: LNHDA, SQIVND (reference sequence). The CDR3, as DNA: TGTGCCAGTAGTATAAACAGTAACAATTCACCCCTCCACTTT. Translated, it gives CASSINSNNSPLHF.

The rearrangement links TRBV2 to TRBJ2-2; the match to TRBD2 covers 9 bases. The CDR3 has 17 residues. Germline CDR1 is SNHLY and CDR2 is FYNNEI. V shed 6 bases and J 6 bases; nucleotides not matched to a gene: 14. CDR3 nucleotide sequence: TGTGCCAGCAGCCCAATGAGCGGGGGGCCCGGCTCCGGGGAGCTGTTTTTT. Encoded protein: CASSPMSGGPGSGELFF.

The chain carries TRBV19 and TRBJ2-1; D not resolved. Germline V lookup: CDR1 LNHDA, CDR2 SQIVND (reference sequence). This CDR3 is built from 15 residues. The germline V and J ends were trimmed by 7 bases and 4 bases, with 17 bases remaining between them. CDR3 DNA: TGTGCCAGTATTCCGGATCCAGGACGATACAATGAGCAGTTCTTC. Protein: CASIPDPGRYNEQFF.

The chain is built from TRBV14 and TRBJ2-1, with 11 nucleotides matching TRBD2. The CDR3 runs to 17 residues. With 1 base clipped from V and 4 bases from J, the junction kept 6 bases outside the gene matches. CDR1 is SGHDN and CDR2 is FVKESK in the germline V gene. The CDR3 spells CASSQAPGLAVYNEQFF. Here the CDR3 DNA reads TGTGCCAGCAGCCAAGCCCCGGGACTAGCGGTTTACAATGAGCAGTTCTTC.

The rearrangement links TRBV5-1 to TRBJ1-4, with D tentatively TRBD1 (6 bases). The V and J ends lost 0 bases and 5 bases respectively, with 11 bases between them. Germline V gene sequence: CDR1 SGHRS, CDR2 YFSETQ. CDR3 length: 15 amino acids. The CDR3 sequence: CASSLVQGPNEKLFF. CDR3 coding DNA: TGCGCCAGCAGCTTGGTACAGGGCCCCAATGAAAAACTGTTTTTT.

The chain has TRBV6-4 and TRBJ2-3, with D maybe TRBD2 (6 bases). V gave up 1 base and J gave up 0 bases, with 11 bases separating them. CDR3 length: 16 residues. Germline V CDR1 and CDR2: MRHNA, SNTAGT. The CDR3 DNA reads TGTGCCAGCAGTGACTACGGCGGGGCTAGCACAGATACGCAGTATTTT. Amino acids: CASSDYGGASTDTQYF.

The CDR3 spells CASSLVFGPNEQFF. As DNA, the CDR3 is TGCGCCAGCAGCTTGGTGTTCGGACCCAATGAGCAGTTCTTC. V and J are TRBV5-1 and TRBJ2-1; D ambiguous. Germline V gene sequence: CDR1 SGHRS, CDR2 YFSETQ. The germline V and J ends were trimmed by 0 bases and 6 bases, with 10 bases remaining between them. The CDR3 loop spans 14 amino acids.

The rearrangement joins TRBV5-4 to TRBJ2-3, with a tentative D call TRBD1 (6 bases). This CDR3 has 15 residues. CDR1 and CDR2 from the germline V gene are SGHNT and YYREEE (reference sequence). The ends were cut back, 3 bases at V and 4 bases at J, with 15 bases in the middle. The CDR3 nucleotides read TGTGCCAGCAGCTCGTCGGTGGGGGCGGCAGATACGCAGTATTTT. It codes for CASSSSVGAADTQYF.

V and J are TRBV9 and TRBJ2-1; 7 nucleotides agree with TRBD1. Germline V gene sequence: CDR1 SGDLS, CDR2 YYNGEE. This CDR3 has 14 residues. V lost 4 bases and J lost 4; bases outside the gene matches: 5. The CDR3 loop is CASSQTGNYNEQFF. In DNA form, the CDR3 reads TGTGCCAGCAGCCAGACAGGGAATTACAATGAGCAGTTCTTC.

This chain uses TRBV28 with TRBJ2-3; D unclear. Germline V gene data show CDR1 as MDHEN and CDR2 as SYDVKM. V was cut by 6 bases and J by 4 bases, with 14 bases left in between. CDR3 length: 14 residues. This CDR3 is CASSGLGNPDTQYF. CDR3 coding DNA: TGTGCCAGCAGCGGTCTAGGTAATCCAGATACGCAGTATTTT.

The chain employs TRBV5-1 and TRBJ1-1; D is undetermined. CDR1 is SGHRS, CDR2 YFSETQ, per germline. Between the trimmed V and J ends, which lost 7 bases and 1 base, there was a span of 11 bases. The CDR3 has 13 residues. In DNA, the CDR3 is TGCGCCAGCGGAACAGACGGGAACACTGAAGCTTTCTTT. Translation: CASGTDGNTEAFF.

This chain links TRBV7-8 with TRBJ2-7, with TRBD1 matching 7 bases. The J segment lost 5 bases and the V segment lost 5 bases, leaving 6 bases of the junction unmatched. Germline-derived CDR1 and CDR2 are SGHVS and FQNEAQ. This CDR3 is built from 13 residues. As DNA, the CDR3 is TGTGCCAGCAGCCTTATACAGGGGAACGAGCAGTACTTC. Translating it yields CASSLIQGNEQYF.

The rearrangement joins TRBV11-2 to TRBJ2-1, with D unresolved. Between the trimmed V and J ends, which lost 5 bases and 4 bases, there was a span of 18 bases. Germline V gene data show CDR1 as SGHAT and CDR2 as FQNNGV. The CDR3 is made up of 16 amino acids. The CDR3 is CASSLSEVAGYNEQFF. Written as DNA, the CDR3 is TGTGCCAGCAGCCTGTCCGAGGTAGCTGGATACAATGAGCAGTTCTTC.

The CDR3 is CASSPRGNSYYTGELFF. The CDR3 DNA sequence: TGTGCCAGCAGCCCCCGAGGGAACAGCTACTACACCGGGGAGCTGTTTTTT. The chain joins TRBV9 to TRBJ2-2, with D maybe TRBD2 (5 bases). The CDR3 has 17 residues. V was cut by 4 bases and J by 3 bases, with 19 bases left in between. Germline V gene sequence: CDR1 SGDLS, CDR2 YYNGEE.

This clone has just one count. This chain joins TRBV6-5 and TRBJ1-1; D unclear. This CDR3 region has 14 residues. V was clipped by 2 bases and J by 4 bases, with 11 bases between them. In germline, CDR1 is MNHEY, CDR2 SVGAGI. The CDR3 region has the DNA TGTGCCAGCAGTTACATGGCAGGCAGCACTGAAGCTTTCTTT. Protein: CASSYMAGSTEAFF.